A selection of T cell receptor beta chains follows, all from one sample in a study of breast tumors, draining lymph nodes, adjacent tissues. TCRdb passed the multiplex PCR reads through MiXCR, listing each CDR3 protein once. In the table there are about 230,000 distinct CDR3 sequences, less than 40% of which are singletons. The specimen was axillary lymph node tissue. The receptors stem from a female donor with breast cancer. Some clones in this sample may be carry-over from other donors' samples. CDR3s include the opening cysteine and the closing phenylalanine or tryptophan. The D gene is left open where the match is weak. Only some rows state a clone size, as once, few, many or a class for expanded clones.

NA,TRBV19,TRBJ1-1,TRBD1,CASSSGQRETEAFF,TGTGCCAGTAGTTCGGGACAGCGTGAGACTGAAGCTTTCTTT
NA,TRBV6-6,TRBJ2-5,NA,CASSRSTGSLETQYF,TGTGCCAGCAGTCGATCCACCGGGAGTCTGGAGACCCAGTACTTC
many,TRBV7-8,TRBJ1-2,TRBD1,CASSPDRGLEGYTF,TGTGCCAGCAGCCCGGACAGGGGGCTAGAGGGCTACACCTTC
many,TRBV29-1,TRBJ2-5,TRBD1,CSVARDSRETQYF,TGCAGCGTTGCCCGGGACAGTCGGGAGACCCAGTACTTC
NA,TRBV5-1,TRBJ2-1,NA,CASSLSRARTEQFF,TGCGCCAGCAGCTTGTCCAGGGCGCGCACTGAGCAGTTCTTC
few,TRBV11-2,TRBJ2-1,NA,CASSLGLGARGDEQFF,TGTGCCAGCAGCTTAGGACTCGGCGCGAGGGGTGATGAGCAGTTCTTC
many,TRBV11-3,TRBJ2-6,TRBD1,CASRGQGNWGANVLTF,TGTGCCAGCAGGGGACAGGGTAATTGGGGGGCCAACGTCCTGACTTTC
many,TRBV11-3,TRBJ2-3,TRBD2,CASSQLAGVTDTQYF,TGTGCCAGCAGCCAACTAGCGGGAGTCACAGATACGCAGTATTTT
many,TRBV7-2,TRBJ2-3,NA,CASSLASPLGVGGDTQYF,TGTGCCAGCAGCTTAGCATCCCCCCTAGGAGTAGGGGGAGATACGCAGTATTTT
once,TRBV20-1,TRBJ2-7,NA,CSARPTGVVSGIWGDEQYFGQYF,NA
many,TRBV19,TRBJ2-3,TRBD1,CASSVTGGTDTQYF,TGTGCCAGTAGTGTGACAGGGGGCACAGATACGCAGTATTTT
many,TRBV4-2,TRBJ2-7,NA,CASSPQGSGYEQYF,TGTGCCAGCAGCCCCCAGGGAAGCGGCTACGAGCAGTACTTC
many,TRBV11-2,TRBJ2-7,TRBD1,CASSFSDRVPSYEQYF,TGTGCCAGCAGCTTCTCGGACAGGGTCCCTTCCTACGAGCAGTACTTC
NA,TRBV7-9,TRBJ1-2,NA,CASSLGGSAMDYGYTF,TGTGCCAGCAGCTTAGGTGGCAGCGCCATGGACTATGGCTACACCTTC
many,TRBV20-1,TRBJ2-5,TRBD2,CSARVLAGGPKTQYF,TGCAGTGCTAGAGTACTAGCGGGAGGGCCAAAGACCCAGTACTTC
NA,TRBV15,TRBJ2-2,NA,CATSSLFPGRTGELFF,TGTGCCACCAGCAGCTTGTTTCCCGGGAGAACCGGGGAGCTGTTTTTT
many,TRBV7-8,TRBJ2-7,TRBD2,CASSALAGIGYEQYF,TGTGCCAGCAGCGCCTTAGCGGGAATCGGGTACGAGCAGTACTTC
many,TRBV5-1,TRBJ2-2,NA,CASSVAVTGELFF,TGCGCCAGCAGCGTTGCCGTCACCGGGGAGCTGTTTTTT
many,TRBV13,TRBJ2-1,TRBD2,CASSSTRERGSYNEQFF,TGTGCCAGCAGCTCAACACGGGAGCGGGGCTCCTACAATGAGCAGTTCTTC
many,TRBV6-6,TRBJ1-5,TRBD1,CASSYRDRAHQPQHF,TGTGCCAGCAGTTACCGGGACAGGGCGCATCAGCCCCAGCATTTT
many,TRBV18,TRBJ2-5,TRBD2,CASSRPLAAQETQYF,TGTGCCAGCTCACGACCTCTAGCGGCCCAAGAGACCCAGTACTTC
many,TRBV3-1,TRBJ2-7,NA,CASSLTRDEQYF,TGTGCCAGCAGCCTGACAAGGGACGAGCAGTACTTC
many,TRBV5-5,TRBJ2-1,TRBD2,CATTSSLSAGVNNEQFF,TGTGCCACTACCAGTTCTCTCTCGGCGGGAGTTAACAATGAGCAGTTCTTC
many,TRBV7-9,TRBJ1-4,NA,CASSFGGQGGEKLFF,TGTGCCAGCAGCTTCGGGGGCCAGGGTGGGGAAAAACTGTTTTTT
NA,TRBV7-3,TRBJ2-5,NA,CASSLGDGAGQETQYF,TGTGCCAGCAGCTTAGGGGACGGTGCAGGGCAAGAGACCCAGTACTTC
many,TRBV24-1,TRBJ2-5,NA,CATSVGGSKETQYF,TGTGCCACCAGTGTAGGGGGGTCAAAAGAGACCCAGTACTTC